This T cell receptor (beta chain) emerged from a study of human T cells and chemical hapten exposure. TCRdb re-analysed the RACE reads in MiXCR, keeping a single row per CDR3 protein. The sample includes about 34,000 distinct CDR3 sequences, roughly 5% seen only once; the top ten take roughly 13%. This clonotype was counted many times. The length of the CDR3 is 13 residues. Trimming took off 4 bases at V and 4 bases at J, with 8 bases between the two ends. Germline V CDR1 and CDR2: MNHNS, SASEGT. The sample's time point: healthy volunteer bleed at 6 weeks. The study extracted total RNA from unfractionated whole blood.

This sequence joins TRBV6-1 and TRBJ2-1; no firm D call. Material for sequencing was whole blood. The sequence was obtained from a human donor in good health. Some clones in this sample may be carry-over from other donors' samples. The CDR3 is CASSVVLYNEQFF. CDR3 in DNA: TGTGCCAGCAGTGTCGTACTATACAATGAGCAGTTCTTC.